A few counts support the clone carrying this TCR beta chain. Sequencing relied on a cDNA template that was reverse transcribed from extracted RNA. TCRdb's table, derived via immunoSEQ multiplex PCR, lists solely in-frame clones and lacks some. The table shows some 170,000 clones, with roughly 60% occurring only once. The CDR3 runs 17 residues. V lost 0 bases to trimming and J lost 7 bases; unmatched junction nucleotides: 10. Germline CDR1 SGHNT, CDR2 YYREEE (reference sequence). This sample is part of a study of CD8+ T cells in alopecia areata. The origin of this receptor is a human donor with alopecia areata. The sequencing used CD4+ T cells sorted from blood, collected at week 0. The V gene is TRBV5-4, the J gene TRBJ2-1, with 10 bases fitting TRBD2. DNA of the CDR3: TGTGCCAGCAGCTTGGCACTAGCGGGGCCTCTAGGGAATGAGCAGTTCTTC. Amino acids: CASSLALAGPLGNEQFF.